A single sample is the source of the 22 T cell receptor beta chains below, sequenced in a study of cytomegalovirus exposure and HLA in healthy donors. The PCR made use of 60 Vbeta and 13 Jbeta primers. Method: immunoSEQ multiplex PCR; TCRdb's copy keeps in-frame clones and lacks some. The data contain 200,000 or so clones, roughly nine tenths of them singletons. Sequenced sample: PBMCs. Receptors originate from a girl in the first two years of life in good health and CMV-seronegative.

The V gene is TRBV18, the J gene TRBJ2-2; D is possibly TRBD2 (5 bases). This CDR3 has 15 amino acids. V was shortened by 3 bases and J by 1 base, with 9 bases between the two germline ends. CDR1 and CDR2 from the germline V gene are KGHSH and LQKENI. The CDR3 sequence is CASSPSRENTGELFF. The CDR3 DNA is TGTGCCAGCTCACCTTCGAGGGAGAACACCGGGGAGCTGTTTTTT.

This rearrangement joins TRBV21-1 to TRBJ2-7; the table's D call, TRBD2, was not checked against the DNA. TRBV21-1 counts as a pseudogene. The CDR3 is 13 residues long. As DNA, the CDR3 is TGTGCCAGGGGGGGGACTAGCGGGAGGGAGCAGTACTTC. Residues: CARGGTSGREQYF.

The V and J genes are TRBV11-2 and TRBJ2-5; 8 bases line up with TRBD2. Germline values: CDR1 SGHAT, CDR2 FQNNGV. This CDR3 has 14 residues. The V and J ends lost 4 bases and 4 bases, in that order; junction bases with no gene match: 5. This CDR3 reads CASSSPRGGETQYF. For the CDR3, the DNA is TGTGCCAGCAGCTCCCCTCGGGGGGGAGAGACCCAGTACTTC.

Comments on this clone: Its ends do not fully match the called genes, so a read error is possible. V is TRBV15 and J is TRBJ2-7; the match to TRBD1 covers 9 bases. The germline V gene has CDR1 LNHNV and CDR2 YYDKDF (reference sequence). The CDR3 covers 15 residues. The CDR3 coding sequence is TGTGCCGCCAGCAGCGGGACAGGGAGCTCCTACGAGCAGTACTTC. Translated, it gives CAASSGTGSSYEQYF.

The chain recombines TRBV9 with TRBJ2-7, with TRBD1 as a possible D gene (6 bases). Germline V gene data show CDR1 as SGDLS and CDR2 as YYNGEE. The CDR3 loop spans 15 amino acids. The ends were cut back, 1 base at V and 4 bases at J, with 15 bases in the middle. The CDR3 region is CASSVMERDNYEQYF. The CDR3, as DNA: TGTGCCAGCAGCGTAATGGAACGGGACAATTACGAGCAGTACTTC. Complete variable domain (other parts from reference TRBV9 and TRBJ2-7): DSGVTQTPKHLITATGQRVTLRCSPRSGDLSVYWYQQSLDQGLQFLIQYYNGEERAKGNILERFSAQQFPDLHSELNLSSLELGDSALYFCASSVMERDNYEQYFGPGTRLTVT.

The chain links TRBV6-5 to TRBJ2-7; 7 nucleotides line up with TRBD2. Trimming removed 8 bases from V and 4 bases from J; junction bases left unmatched: 11. This CDR3 comprises 14 residues. CDR1 and CDR2 from the germline V gene are MNHEY and SVGAGI. CDR3 sequence (DNA): TGTGCCAGCCAAACGTCCGGGGGGATGTACGAGCAGTACTTC. It translates to CASQTSGGMYEQYF.

The chain couples TRBV10-3 to TRBJ2-5, with 7 positions matching TRBD2. V dropped 8 bases and J dropped 7; count of bases not matched to a gene: 7. The CDR3 runs to 12 residues. Germline lookup yields CDR1 ENHRY and CDR2 SYGVKD. DNA for the CDR3: TGTGCCATCGCGACTGGGAGGGGGACCCAGTACTTC. Its protein product is CAIATGRGTQYF.

The rearrangement uses TRBV4-3 and TRBJ2-1; D perhaps matches TRBD1 (6 bases). The germline V and J ends were trimmed by 0 bases and 4 bases, with 16 bases remaining between them. The germline CDR1 and CDR2 sequences are LGHNA and YSLEER. The CDR3 covers 17 residues. CDR3 in amino acids: CASSQDRLRTAYNEQFF. DNA of the CDR3: TGCGCCAGCAGCCAAGATAGGTTAAGGACAGCGTACAATGAGCAGTTCTTC.

The chain is built from TRBV7-9 and TRBJ1-1; the D gene is possibly TRBD1 (5 bases). The CDR3 has 16 residues. In germline, CDR1 is SEHNR, CDR2 FQNEAQ (reference sequence). Between the trimmed V and J ends, which lost 1 base and 1 base, there was a span of 13 bases. The CDR3 nucleotides are TGTGCCAGCAGCTTAGGCGGTGGTAGGGGGAACACTGAAGCTTTCTTT. Amino acids: CASSLGGGRGNTEAFF.

J is TRBJ1-1 and V is TRBV10-3; 9 bases line up with TRBD1. V lost 10 bases, J lost 0 bases, and 9 bases stayed unmatched. CDR1 is ENHRY and CDR2 is SYGVKD in the germline V gene. CDR3 size: 15 residues. The CDR3 region is CATNRDRVLNTEAFF. In DNA, the CDR3 is TGTGCCACAAACCGGGACAGGGTGTTGAACACTGAAGCTTTCTTT.

The chain recombines TRBV27 with TRBJ1-2; 8 bases line up with TRBD1. This CDR3 has 17 residues. V lost 6 bases and J lost 0; bases outside the gene matches: 12. Germline assignment: CDR1 MNHEY and CDR2 SMNVEV (reference sequence). CDR3 residues: CASRQTGAPSANYGYTF. CDR3 coding DNA: TGTGCCAGCAGGCAGACAGGGGCCCCTTCTGCTAACTATGGCTACACCTTC.

J is TRBJ2-7 and V is TRBV5-4; 13 bases fit TRBD2. The CDR3 runs to 16 residues. CDR1 is SGHNT, CDR2 YYREEE, per germline (reference sequence). Trimming took 2 bases from V and 6 from J; bases not matched to a gene: 8. CDR3 DNA sequence: TGTGCCAGCAGCTTCCCGACTAGCGGGGGGCGGCGCGAGCAGTACTTC. This gives the protein CASSFPTSGGRREQYF.

This clone was detected once. The chain uses TRBV11-3 and TRBJ2-2; weak D call: TRBD1 (6 bases). With 2 bases removed from V and 7 bases from J, the gap between germline ends came to 14 bases. In germline, CDR1 is SGHNT, CDR2 YENEEA. The CDR3 has 15 amino acids. The CDR3 loop reads CASSLLGTSHGELFF. The CDR3, as DNA: TGTGCCAGCAGCTTACTCGGGACAAGTCACGGGGAGCTGTTTTTT.

The V call is TRBV9, the J call TRBJ2-1, with TRBD2 matching 9 bases. V lost 7 bases to trimming and J lost 6 bases; unmatched junction nucleotides: 11. The CDR3 has 15 residues. Germline loops: CDR1 SGDLS, CDR2 YYNGEE. The CDR3 DNA follows: TGTGCCAGCGGGAATAGCGGGAGTCTTTTCAATGAGCAGTTCTTC. Translation gives CASGNSGSLFNEQFF.

This chain uses TRBV4-2 with TRBJ1-1, with D perhaps matching TRBD1 (5 bases). This CDR3 contains 13 residues. Trimming removed 3 bases from V and 7 bases from J, with 12 bases in between. CDR1 is LGHNA, CDR2 YNFKEQ, per germline. CDR3 DNA: TGTGCCAGCAGCCAGACGCGGGGGAGTGAAGCTTTCTTT. Protein: CASSQTRGSEAFF.

This clone was seen a single time. The rearrangement joins TRBV27 to TRBJ1-5, with D uncertain. V was pared by 5 bases and J by 7 bases, with 18 bases between. This CDR3 comprises 15 residues. The germline CDR1 and CDR2 sequences are MNHEY and SMNVEV (reference sequence). CDR3 in amino acids: CASSPRRGSEQPQHF. CDR3 in DNA: TGTGCCAGCAGTCCCCGTCGGGGATCGGAGCAGCCCCAGCATTTT.

The gene calls are TRBV5-1 and TRBJ2-2; possibly TRBD1 for D (6 bases). This CDR3 contains 16 residues. V shed 4 bases and J shed 2 bases, with 15 bases lying between them. CDR1 and CDR2 (germline): SGHRS, YFSETQ. CDR3 in amino acids: CASSTQGYGNTGELFF. The CDR3 DNA is TGCGCCAGCAGCACACAGGGTTACGGTAACACCGGGGAGCTGTTTTTT.

This clone showed up just once. The gene calls are TRBV27 and TRBJ2-7; 11 nucleotides line up with TRBD2. CDR3 length: 16 residues. The V segment lost 2 bases and the J segment 4 bases; nucleotides outside the gene matches: 7. Germline V CDR1 and CDR2: MNHEY, SMNVEV (reference sequence). The CDR3 nucleotides read TGTGCCAGCAGTTTAGGTAGCGGGAGGGCCAGATACGAGCAGTACTTC. It encodes CASSLGSGRARYEQYF.

The chain links TRBV5-1 to TRBJ2-5; D is ambiguous. The germline V gene encodes CDR1 SGHRS and CDR2 YFSETQ. Trimming left V 0 bases short and J 0 bases short, with 12 bases between. This CDR3 is 16 amino acids long. This CDR3 is CASSLVQTKYQETQYF. CDR3 bases: TGCGCCAGCAGCTTGGTACAGACAAAGTACCAAGAGACCCAGTACTTC. The variable domain in full, completed from reference TRBV5-1 and TRBJ2-5, reads KAGVTQTPRYLIKTRGQQVTLSCSPISGHRSVSWYQQTPGQGLQFLFEYFSETQRNKGNFPGRFSGRQFSNSRSEMNVSTLELGDSALYLCASSLVQTKYQETQYFGPGTRLLVL.

The chain recombines TRBV7-2 with TRBJ2-5, with D tentatively TRBD2 (6 bases). Germline V gene lookup returns CDR1 SGHTA and CDR2 FQGNSA. CDR3 length: 16 amino acids. Between the trimmed V and J ends, which lost 5 bases and 2 bases, there was a span of 18 bases. CDR3 protein: CASSPKALAPQETQYF. CDR3 nucleotides: TGTGCCAGCAGCCCCAAAGCGCTAGCGCCACAAGAGACCCAGTACTTC.

Points on this clone: Other DNA sequences in the same sample also yield this CDR3. The chain joins TRBV5-1 to TRBJ2-7; D not resolved. V gave up 0 bases and J gave up 2 bases, with 6 bases separating them. From germline, CDR1 is SGHRS and CDR2 YFSETQ. The CDR3 extends over 13 amino acids. CDR3 amino acids: CASSLDSTYEQYF. The CDR3 coding sequence is TGCGCCAGCAGCTTGGACTCCACCTACGAGCAGTACTTC.

The V call is TRBV10-1, the J call TRBJ1-1; no clear D gene. Germline V gene lookup returns CDR1 WNHNN and CDR2 SYGVQD (reference sequence). Trimming took off 3 bases at V and 2 bases at J, with 10 bases between the two ends. This CDR3 has 14 residues. CDR3 region: CASSENSNNTEAFF. The CDR3 DNA is TGCGCCAGCAGTGAAAACAGTAATAACACTGAAGCTTTCTTT.